Below are 26 T cell receptor beta chains sequenced from a single sample in a study of beta chain features in type 1 diabetes. Of the isolated RNA, all was reverse transcribed, and so the sequenced material was expressed TCRB transcripts. Data came from immunoSEQ multiplex PCR; TCRdb stores just in-frame clones and leaves some out. The sample lists 150,000 to 160,000 clones; approximately 10% were seen once. Source material: central memory CD4+ T cells from blood. These receptors were collected from a man in his late teens or twenties in good health.

This clone occurred a few times. J is TRBJ1-1 and V is TRBV5-1, with D perhaps matching TRBD1 (5 bases). The germline V and J ends were trimmed by 2 bases and 1 base, with 12 bases remaining between them. CDR1 SGHRS and CDR2 YFSETQ come from the germline V gene. The CDR3 runs 15 residues. As DNA, the CDR3 is TGCGCCAGCAGCTTTACCGGGACGGGGAACACTGAAGCTTTCTTT. It is translated as CASSFTGTGNTEAFF.

In its sample, this clone was seen a few times. The V call is TRBV5-4, the J call TRBJ2-1; TRBD2 matches at 11 bases. Germline trimming cut 0 bases from V and 6 bases from J; bases unmatched to any gene: 5. The germline CDR1 and CDR2 sequences are SGHNT and YYREEE (reference sequence). The CDR3 runs to 16 residues. The CDR3 coding sequence is TGTGCCAGCAGCTTGGATAGCGGGAGGGCCGGCAATGAGCAGTTCTTC. This codes for CASSLDSGRAGNEQFF.

This clone was observed a few times. This chain connects TRBV13 to TRBJ1-4, with 11 bases aligning to TRBD1. From germline, CDR1 is PRHDT and CDR2 FYEKMQ (reference sequence). The junction had 5 bases not matched to a gene; V was cut back by 2 bases and J by 6 bases. There are 16 residues in the CDR3. The CDR3 loop is CASSLSLGQGDEKLFF. For the CDR3, the DNA is TGTGCCAGCAGCTTATCACTGGGACAGGGGGATGAAAAACTGTTTTTT.

This clone was observed a handful of times. This chain uses TRBV11-2 with TRBJ2-3; TRBD1 aligns across 10 bases. This CDR3 comprises 16 residues. Germline V lookup: CDR1 SGHAT, CDR2 FQNNGV. Trimming at V came to 2 bases and at J to 1 base, leaving 3 bases not matched to a gene. CDR3 sequence reads: CASSLLGTGGTDTQYF. The CDR3 DNA reads TGTGCCAGCAGCTTACTAGGGACAGGGGGCACAGATACGCAGTATTTT.

This clone was counted only a few times. The rearrangement links TRBV7-9 to TRBJ2-1; D call uncertain. V dropped 5 bases and J dropped 4 bases, with 12 bases sitting between them. The germline gives CDR1 SEHNR, CDR2 FQNEAQ (reference sequence). The CDR3 loop spans 14 amino acids. The CDR3 here is CASSRAQVYNEQFF. In DNA form, the CDR3 reads TGTGCCAGCAGCCGGGCGCAGGTGTACAATGAGCAGTTCTTC.

This clone has a handful of counts. Other DNA sequences in this specimen translate into the identical CDR3. The gene calls are TRBV9 and TRBJ2-3; D remains unclear. The CDR3 consists of 12 residues. Germline V gene data show CDR1 as SGDLS and CDR2 as YYNGEE. Trimming took 0 bases from V and 5 from J, leaving 4 bases between them. The CDR3 protein is CASSVERDTQYF. The CDR3 DNA sequence: TGTGCCAGCAGCGTAGAACGAGATACGCAGTATTTT.

The chain joins TRBV7-9 to TRBJ2-7; D is perhaps TRBD2 (5 bases). Germline V gene sequence: CDR1 SEHNR, CDR2 FQNEAQ (reference sequence). V lost 5 bases to trimming and J lost 7 bases, with 15 bases between them. The CDR3 is made up of 13 amino acids. The CDR3 region is CASSPLAQREQYF. The CDR3 DNA is TGTGCCAGCAGCCCCCTGGCCCAGCGGGAGCAGTACTTC.

This clone was seen only a few times. The identical CDR3 is also encoded by other nucleotide sequences in the sample. The chain couples TRBV30 to TRBJ1-6; D call uncertain. Trimming shortened V by 0 bases and J by 6 bases, and 6 bases separated the two germline ends. Germline V gene data show CDR1 as GTSNPN and CDR2 as SVGIG (reference sequence). The CDR3 length is 13 residues. CDR3 residues: CAWSVFGNSPLHF. The DNA of the CDR3 is TGTGCCTGGAGTGTATTTGGTAATTCACCCCTCCACTTT.

For this clone: A read error is the likely source, as a far larger clone sits one nucleotide away. The J gene is TRBJ2-1, the V gene TRBV29-1; the D gene is possibly TRBD2 (7 bases). The CDR3 spans 10 residues. V was shortened by 3 bases and J by 13 bases, with 10 bases between the two germline ends. Per the germline V gene, CDR1 is SQVTM and CDR2 is ANQGSEA. This CDR3 is CSVERGGQFF. DNA of the CDR3: TGCAGCGTTGAGAGGGGGGGACAGTTCTTC.

This chain uses TRBV9 with TRBJ2-3; possible D gene TRBD1, 6 bases. Trimming pared 4 bases from V and 3 bases from J, leaving 21 bases between. This CDR3 has 17 amino acids. From germline, CDR1 is SGDLS and CDR2 YYNGEE. The CDR3 spells CASSLVGGIVGTDTQYF. For the CDR3, the DNA is TGTGCCAGCAGCCTAGTAGGGGGAATAGTCGGAACAGATACGCAGTATTTT.

The chain joins TRBV30 to TRBJ1-3; D not resolved. The germline CDR1 and CDR2 sequences are GTSNPN and SVGIG (reference sequence). The CDR3 runs to 14 residues. The ends were cut back, 1 base at V and 2 bases at J, with 9 bases in the middle. CDR3 residues: CAWSGRFTGNTIYF. CDR3 DNA sequence: TGTGCCTGGAGTGGGAGATTTACTGGAAACACCATATATTTT.

This clone has just a few counts. The V and J genes are TRBV6-5 and TRBJ2-3, with 7 bases identical to TRBD1. After removal of 6 bases from V and 4 bases from J, the junction contained 4 bases not matched to a gene. CDR3 length equals 13 residues. Per germline, CDR1 MNHEY and CDR2 SVGAGI. CDR3 coding DNA: TGTGCCAGCAGCCTAGACAGGGCAGATACGCAGTATTTT. It translates to CASSLDRADTQYF.

The chain is built from TRBV7-8 and TRBJ2-5; 12 bases align to TRBD1. The ends lost 8 bases at V and 4 bases at J; junction bases unmatched: 2. The CDR3 has 13 amino acids. The germline gives CDR1 SGHVS, CDR2 FQNEAQ. CDR3 in DNA: TGTGCCAGCGGGACAGGGGGCAGAGAGACCCAGTACTTC. Amino acid sequence: CASGTGGRETQYF.

CDR3 coding DNA: TGTGCCAGCAGCTTACTGACACGGATCGTGGATGGCTACACCTTC. Protein product: CASSLLTRIVDGYTF. The rearrangement uses TRBV7-2 and TRBJ1-2, with D unclear. CDR1 and CDR2 (germline): SGHTA, FQGNSA. The CDR3 is 15 residues long. Trimming removed 2 bases at V and 6 bases at J, with 16 bases between.

This clone occurred a few times. DNA of the CDR3: TGTGCCTGGATAAACCGGGACAGGCTTAACTATGGCTACACCTTC. Translation gives CAWINRDRLNYGYTF. This sequence joins TRBV30 and TRBJ1-2; 8 bases map to TRBD1. V lost 4 bases and J lost 1; bases outside the gene matches: 8. Per germline, CDR1 GTSNPN and CDR2 SVGIG (reference sequence). The CDR3 loop spans 15 amino acids.

For this clone: This may be a read error, as it is one base from a much larger clone. Other DNA sequences in this sample translate to the same CDR3. V gene TRBV14 combines with J gene TRBJ1-2; D gene ambiguous. The CDR3 is 12 residues long. Trimming left V 3 bases short and J 3 bases short, with 5 bases between. Germline lookup yields CDR1 SGHDN and CDR2 FVKESK. CDR3 nucleotide sequence: TGTGCCAGCAGCCAGGAACACTATGGCTACACCTTC. Amino acid sequence: CASSQEHYGYTF.

This clone has only a few counts. The CDR3: CATSRAKVAGELFF. In DNA, the CDR3 is TGTGCCACCAGCAGAGCGAAGGTGGCCGGGGAGCTGTTTTTT. The chain combines TRBV15 with TRBJ2-2; D call uncertain. The germline V and J ends were trimmed by 1 base and 6 bases, with 9 bases remaining between them. Germline-derived CDR1 and CDR2 are LNHNV and YYDKDF (reference sequence). This CDR3 is 14 amino acids long.

This clone has more than one count but fewer than ten. This chain joins TRBV7-9 and TRBJ2-5; perhaps TRBD1 as D (6 bases). CDR1 and CDR2 (germline): SEHNR, FQNEAQ (reference sequence). Trimming pared 3 bases from V and 7 bases from J, leaving 9 bases between. The CDR3 is made up of 12 amino acids. The DNA of the CDR3 is TGTGCCAGCAGCTTCAGGGACACGACCCAGTACTTC. Encoded protein: CASSFRDTTQYF.

Of note for this clone: The same CDR3 also results from other DNA sequences found in this sample. The chain has TRBV14 and TRBJ1-1; unclear D gene. This CDR3 spans 13 amino acids. Germline V gene lookup returns CDR1 SGHDN and CDR2 FVKESK. V dropped 0 bases and J dropped 4 bases, with 6 bases sitting between them. The CDR3 sequence: CASSQDRGTEAFF. The CDR3 coding sequence is TGTGCCAGCAGCCAAGACAGAGGCACTGAAGCTTTCTTT.

J is TRBJ1-1 and V is TRBV5-6; 7 bases map to TRBD1. Germline loops: CDR1 SGHDT, CDR2 YYEEEE. The CDR3 consists of 16 residues. The V and J ends lost 4 bases and 1 base, in that order; junction bases with no gene match: 10. CDR3: CASSLDRVRGNTEAFF. In DNA, the CDR3 is TGTGCCAGCAGCCTAGACAGGGTCCGGGGGAACACTGAAGCTTTCTTT.

This chain links TRBV18 with TRBJ2-5; 8 bases are a match to TRBD1. Per the germline V gene, CDR1 is KGHSH and CDR2 is LQKENI. With 5 bases clipped from V and 3 bases from J, the junction kept 2 bases outside the gene matches. The CDR3 contains 13 residues. CDR3 protein: CASSSTGEETQYF. The CDR3 bases are TGTGCCAGCTCATCGACAGGGGAAGAGACCCAGTACTTC.

In its sample, this clone was seen a few times. The chain uses TRBV29-1 and TRBJ1-1; unclear D gene. V was trimmed by 4 bases and J by 5 bases, leaving 11 bases between them. Germline V lookup: CDR1 SQVTM, CDR2 ANQGSEA. The CDR3 runs 12 residues. The CDR3 spells CSVVPGGTEAFF. Here the CDR3 DNA reads TGCAGCGTTGTGCCGGGAGGGACTGAAGCTTTCTTT. The variable domain in full, with the rest retrieved from reference TRBV29-1 and TRBJ1-1, is SAVISQKPSRDICQRGTSLTIQCQVDSQVTMMFWYRQQPGQSLTLIATANQGSEATYESGFVIDKFPISRPNLTFSTLTVSNMSPEDSSIYLCSVVPGGTEAFFGQGTRLTVV.

This clone was counted a few times. The chain is built from TRBV10-3 and TRBJ1-2; weak D call: TRBD1 (5 bases). The CDR3 loop spans 14 amino acids. Germline CDR1 and CDR2: ENHRY and SYGVKD. V was trimmed by 3 bases and J by 7 bases, leaving 15 bases between them. DNA of the CDR3: TGTGCCATCAGTGAATCCCAGGGCGAGGCTGGCTACACCTTC. As protein: CAISESQGEAGYTF.

This chain connects TRBV5-6 to TRBJ2-1; D not certain. Trimming shortened V by 3 bases and J by 0 bases, and 10 bases separated the two germline ends. Germline CDR1 reads SGHDT; CDR2 reads YYEEEE. This CDR3 is 15 amino acids long. CDR3 DNA sequence: TGTGCCAGCAGCTCATTTACGGGCTCCTACAATGAGCAGTTCTTC. It yields the protein CASSSFTGSYNEQFF.

In its sample, this clone was seen a few times. V gene TRBV28 combines with J gene TRBJ2-1, with 13 bases aligning to TRBD2. The CDR3 is made up of 16 amino acids. Trimming cost V 2 bases and J 5 bases; bases outside gene matches: 3. From germline, CDR1 is MDHEN and CDR2 SYDVKM. The CDR3 sequence is CASSLPGLAGNNEQFF. DNA of the CDR3: TGTGCCAGCAGTTTACCGGGACTAGCGGGAAACAATGAGCAGTTCTTC.

This clone was seen ten or more times. CDR3 nucleotides: TGTGCCAGCAGCTTGGTTGTCGCGGGGATGGAGAAGACCCAGTACTTC. It is translated as CASSLVVAGMEKTQYF. The chain combines TRBV5-6 with TRBJ2-5; a weak D match, TRBD2 (6 bases). The V gene lost 0 bases and the J gene lost 6 bases, with 18 bases spanning the gap. Germline values: CDR1 SGHDT, CDR2 YYEEEE. The CDR3 loop spans 16 amino acids.